This paragraph covers one T cell receptor (beta chain) sequence. Its antigen specificity is not known. Qualities for individual bases were not recorded, and no much larger clone is one base off. This sample was taken from a study of T cell clonotyping in hematopoietic cell transplantation (dated by TCRdb to about 2021). At the level of the whole study: The study collected roughly 150 blood samples from approximately 35 consecutive transplant recipients and their related donors. Patient recruitment ran from late 2015 to early 2017, and follow-up continued until late 2020 or death. What the research found in general, with its limitations: Only a small fraction of recipient repertoires overlapped donor repertoires, with over 95% appearing de novo at the given depth. The sample size was limited, and CD4 and CD8 repertoire contributions could not be separated because cells were not sorted. A decrease in recipient TCR diversity was observed after transplant, and a progressive increase in pathologically expanded clonotypes was seen from day 30 to day 180. Donor and pretransplant recipient Inverse Simpson Index values predicted broader posttransplant TCR repertoire diversity.

The immunoSEQ assay, a bias-controlled multiplex PCR with V- and J-specific primers, was used to amplify TCR beta CDR3 regions from genomic DNA. A proprietary barcode and Illumina adapter sequences were added to the CDR3 amplicons in a second PCR step. An Illumina MiSeq instrument was used for sequencing of the CDR3 libraries. For the original study's pipeline: Export and quality control were handled in immunoSEQ Analyzer 3.0, while downstream analyses relied on R Bioconductor and Immunarch. Only productive rearrangements in the normalized downsampled data set were used to calculate repertoire metrics. Clonotypes larger than 5 templates in the normalized cohort were defined as pathologically expanded. Repertoire diversity was measured with the Inverse Simpson Index. To capture all clonotypes, the CMV-specificity analyses were run on the non-normalized data set. In its TCRdb copy, this immuneACCESS table keeps in-frame sequences only and misses some clones. Where compared with another copy, unresolved V genes explain less than half of these, and the others have no known cause. The DNA was the basis for D and trimming; V, J and clone size are from that table. The sample contains about 6,800 clones, approximately 98% of them found a single time. The ten top clones hold roughly 0.64% of the sample.

This specimen's time point label, interpreted: 30 days after allo-HCT. Recipient blood was collected about 28 days before transplant and at days 30, 100 and 180 after transplant. Using Nuclei Lysis Solution, genomic DNA was extracted from unfractionated peripheral blood mononuclear cells that were either fresh or cryopreserved. The source was PBMCs, collected 30 days after allogeneic stem cell transplant. The TCR originated in a male patient between 60 and 69 years old who had an allogeneic stem cell transplant from a related donor, so the T cells may come from the graft donor. Some clones in this sample may be carry-over from other donors' samples.

Read as DNA, the sequence is TGTGCCAGCAGCGGGACCGGGACAGGGTCATTATGGGGCACAGATACGCAGTATTTT. This codes for CASSGTGTGSLWGTDTQYF. This chain joins TRBV5-6 to TRBJ2-3; TRBD1 lines up with 9 middle nucleotides. CDR1 and CDR2 were assigned from the germline V gene as SGHDT and YYEEEE. Including cysteine and phenylalanine, the CDR3 has 19 amino acids. The read is trimmed to its CDR3 DNA, 57 bases read in frame from base 1. The germline V and J ends show losses of 4 bases and 1 base respectively, and no gene match explains 16 bases of the junction.